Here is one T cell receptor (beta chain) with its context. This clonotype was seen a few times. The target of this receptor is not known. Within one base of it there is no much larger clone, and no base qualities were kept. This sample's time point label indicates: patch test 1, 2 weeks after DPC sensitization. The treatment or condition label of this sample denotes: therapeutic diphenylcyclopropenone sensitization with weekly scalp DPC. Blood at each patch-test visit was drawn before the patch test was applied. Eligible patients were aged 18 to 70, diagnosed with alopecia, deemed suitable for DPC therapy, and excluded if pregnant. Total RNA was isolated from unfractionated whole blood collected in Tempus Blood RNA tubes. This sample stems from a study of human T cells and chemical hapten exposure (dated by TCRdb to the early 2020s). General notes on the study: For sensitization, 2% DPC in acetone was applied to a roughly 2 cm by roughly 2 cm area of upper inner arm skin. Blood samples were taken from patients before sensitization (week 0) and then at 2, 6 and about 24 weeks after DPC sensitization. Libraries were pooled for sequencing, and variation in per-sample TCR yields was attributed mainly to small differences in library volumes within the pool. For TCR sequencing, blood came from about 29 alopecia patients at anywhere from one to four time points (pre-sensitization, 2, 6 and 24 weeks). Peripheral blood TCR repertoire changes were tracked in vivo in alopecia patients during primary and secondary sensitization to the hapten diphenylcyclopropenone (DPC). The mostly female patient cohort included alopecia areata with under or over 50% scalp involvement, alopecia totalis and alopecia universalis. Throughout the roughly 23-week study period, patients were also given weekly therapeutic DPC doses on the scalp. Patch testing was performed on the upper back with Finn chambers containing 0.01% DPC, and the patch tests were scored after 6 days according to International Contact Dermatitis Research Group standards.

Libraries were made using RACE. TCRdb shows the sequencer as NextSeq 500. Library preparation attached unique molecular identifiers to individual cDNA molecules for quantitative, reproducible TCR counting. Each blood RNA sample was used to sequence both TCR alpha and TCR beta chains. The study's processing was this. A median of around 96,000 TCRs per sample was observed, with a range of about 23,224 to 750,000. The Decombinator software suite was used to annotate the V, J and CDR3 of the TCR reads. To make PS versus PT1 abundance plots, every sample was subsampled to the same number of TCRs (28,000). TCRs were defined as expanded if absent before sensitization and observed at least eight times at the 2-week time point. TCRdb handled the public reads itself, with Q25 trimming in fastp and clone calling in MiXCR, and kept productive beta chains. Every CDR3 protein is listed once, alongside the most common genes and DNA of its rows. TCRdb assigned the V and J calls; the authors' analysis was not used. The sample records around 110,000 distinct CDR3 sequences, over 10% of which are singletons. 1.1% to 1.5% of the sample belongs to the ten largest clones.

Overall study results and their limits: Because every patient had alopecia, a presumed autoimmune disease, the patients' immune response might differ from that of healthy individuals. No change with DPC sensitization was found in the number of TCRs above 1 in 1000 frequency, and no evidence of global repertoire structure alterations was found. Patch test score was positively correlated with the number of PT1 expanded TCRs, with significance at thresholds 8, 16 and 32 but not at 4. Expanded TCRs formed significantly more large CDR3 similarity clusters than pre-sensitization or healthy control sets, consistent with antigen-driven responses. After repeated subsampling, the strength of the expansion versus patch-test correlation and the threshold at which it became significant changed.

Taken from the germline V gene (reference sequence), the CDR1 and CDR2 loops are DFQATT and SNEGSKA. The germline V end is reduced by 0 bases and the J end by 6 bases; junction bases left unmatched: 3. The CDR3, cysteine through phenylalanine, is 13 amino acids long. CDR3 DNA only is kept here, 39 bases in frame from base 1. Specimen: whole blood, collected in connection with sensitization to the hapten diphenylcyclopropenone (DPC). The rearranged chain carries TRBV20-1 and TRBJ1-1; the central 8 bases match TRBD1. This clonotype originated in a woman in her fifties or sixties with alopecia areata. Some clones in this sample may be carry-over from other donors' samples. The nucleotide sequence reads TGCAGTGCTAGAGATGGGACAGGTTCTGAAGCTTTCTTT. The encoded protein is CSARDGTGSEAFF.